This passage covers 26 T cell receptor beta chains from one sample sequenced in a study of blood T cell repertoires in COVID-19. Profiled with immunoSEQ multiplex PCR; TCRdb holds only in-frame clones, not every one. The sample lists a few hundred thousand clones, about 85% seen once, with around 7.9% in the top ten. The sequenced sample was PBMCs or T cells enriched from blood (not recorded which). The receptor source for this set is a woman aged 60-75 years who had recovered from COVID-19.

The genes are TRBV6-6 and TRBJ1-1; D possibly corresponds to TRBD1 (5 bases). Trimming took 4 bases from V and 2 from J, leaving 8 bases between them. The CDR3 extends over 13 amino acids. CDR1 is MNHNY and CDR2 is SVGAGI in the germline V gene (reference sequence). The CDR3 DNA reads TGTGCCAGCAGTTTGACAGCCAACACTGAAGCTTTCTTT. This gives the protein CASSLTANTEAFF.

This chain uses TRBV14 with TRBJ1-2, with a possible D match to TRBD1 (6 bases). The ends were cut back, 0 bases at V and 3 bases at J, with 11 bases in the middle. The CDR3 is 15 residues long. Per germline, CDR1 SGHDN and CDR2 FVKESK. CDR3 DNA sequence: TGTGCCAGCAGCCAAGATCCCCGGACAGACTATGGCTACACCTTC. Its protein product is CASSQDPRTDYGYTF.

This chain uses TRBV3-1 (or the pseudogene TRBV3-2) with TRBJ2-2; 8 bases agree with TRBD2. In germline, CDR1 is LGHDT, CDR2 YNNKEL (reference sequence). V dropped 4 bases and J dropped 7; count of bases not matched to a gene: 5. The CDR3 spans 14 residues. The CDR3 DNA is TGTGCCAGCAGCCCCGGGAGGGCGGACGGGGAGCTGTTTTTT. Translated, it gives CASSPGRADGELFF.

This rearrangement joins TRBV7-9 to TRBJ1-2; D unresolved. Trimming shortened V by 4 bases and J by 2 bases, and 8 bases separated the two germline ends. Germline V gives CDR1 SEHNR, CDR2 FQNEAQ (reference sequence). The CDR3 length is 13 residues. DNA of the CDR3: TGTGCCAGCAGCTATGAGGGAAACTATGGCTACACCTTC. Protein product: CASSYEGNYGYTF.

The V gene is TRBV11-2, the J gene TRBJ2-2, with 10 bases that match TRBD1. The CDR3 totals 16 residues. V lost 6 bases and J lost 7; bases outside the gene matches: 11. The germline V gene has CDR1 SGHAT and CDR2 FQNNGV. CDR3 coding DNA: TGTGCCAGCAGGTTCCGGGACAGGGGATGGATCGGGGAGCTGTTTTTT. Translation gives CASRFRDRGWIGELFF.

The chain recombines TRBV11-2 with TRBJ2-1; 7 nucleotides agree with TRBD1. This CDR3 contains 15 residues. J was trimmed by 3 bases and V by 6 bases; bases with no gene match: 8. The germline V gene has CDR1 SGHAT and CDR2 FQNNGV. Here the CDR3 DNA reads TGTGCCAGCAGATCCGCAGGGGGTAACTACAATGAGCAGTTCTTC. It codes for CASRSAGGNYNEQFF. Full variable domain (missing parts from reference TRBV11-2 and TRBJ2-1): EAGVAQSPRYKIIEKRQSVAFWCNPISGHATLYWYQQILGQGPKLLIQFQNNGVVDDSQLPKDRFSAERLKGVDSTLKIQPAKLEDSAVYLCASRSAGGNYNEQFFGPGTRLTVL.

This clone was seen only once. This rearrangement joins TRBV7-9 to TRBJ1-2; 7 positions match TRBD1. V gave up 7 bases and J gave up 8 bases; unmatched junction bases: 7. The CDR3 spans 12 residues. Germline values: CDR1 SEHNR, CDR2 FQNEAQ (reference sequence). The CDR3 loop reads CASNIGTDGYTF. CDR3 DNA: TGTGCCAGCAACATAGGGACAGACGGCTACACCTTC.

This clone has just one count. The J gene is TRBJ1-1, the V gene TRBV4-1, with 8 bases that match TRBD1. V lost 3 bases, J lost 4 bases, and 7 bases stayed unmatched. The CDR3 runs to 15 residues. Germline V lookup: CDR1 MGHRA, CDR2 YSYEKL. Here the CDR3 DNA reads TGCGCCAGCAGCCACCTAGGACAGGGTGGCACTGAAGCTTTCTTT. Translated, it gives CASSHLGQGGTEAFF.

This chain connects TRBV29-1 to TRBJ1-3; 10 bases line up with TRBD1. The trim removed 3 bases at V and 3 bases at J, leaving 8 bases unmatched. Germline assignment: CDR1 SQVTM and CDR2 ANQGSEA. This CDR3 has 16 residues. CDR3 sequence reads: CSVDVSGTGVGNTIYF. In DNA, the CDR3 is TGCAGCGTTGATGTTTCGGGGACAGGGGTTGGAAACACCATATATTTT.

The CDR3 is CASSVDTGQGGEKLFF. CDR3 sequence (DNA): TGTGCCAGCAGCGTAGATACAGGACAGGGAGGAGAAAAACTGTTTTTT. This chain links TRBV9 with TRBJ1-4; TRBD1 matches at 8 bases. V lost 0 bases to trimming and J lost 8 bases; unmatched junction nucleotides: 9. This CDR3 has 16 amino acids. CDR1 is SGDLS, CDR2 YYNGEE, per germline.

The chain is built from TRBV2 and TRBJ2-2; 9 nucleotides align to TRBD2. The CDR3 runs 18 residues. Germline CDR1 and CDR2: SNHLY and FYNNEI. V shed 7 bases, J shed 1 base, and the junction held 13 bases outside the gene matches. CDR3: CASMPLDSGGQNTGELFF. The DNA for the CDR3 is TGTGCCAGCATGCCCTTGGATAGCGGGGGCCAGAACACCGGGGAGCTGTTTTTT.

The chain uses TRBV7-9 and TRBJ2-1; 7 bases are a match to TRBD1. V lost 5 bases, J lost 5 bases, and 9 bases stayed unmatched. Germline-derived CDR1 and CDR2 are SEHNR and FQNEAQ (reference sequence). This CDR3 has 15 residues. CDR3 protein: CASSLGQVRDNEQFF. Written as DNA, the CDR3 is TGTGCCAGCAGCCTCGGACAGGTTAGGGACAATGAGCAGTTCTTC.

CDR3 coding DNA: TGCAGCGTGGAACCACAGGGGGCGCGAACAGATACGCAGTATTTT. This sequence encodes CSVEPQGARTDTQYF. The chain employs TRBV29-1 and TRBJ2-3; 9 bases match TRBD1. CDR1 is SQVTM, CDR2 ANQGSEA, per germline. V shed 6 bases, J shed 3 bases, and the junction held 10 bases outside the gene matches. The CDR3 is 15 amino acids.

The chain uses TRBV5-1 and TRBJ2-7; the D is unclear. V was pared by 0 bases and J by 3 bases, with 10 bases between. This CDR3 spans 14 amino acids. Looked up from germline, CDR1 is SGHRS and CDR2 is YFSETQ. The CDR3 DNA sequence: TGCGCCAGCAGCTTGGGTGCGGATGGCTACGAGCAGTACTTC. This translates into CASSLGADGYEQYF.

The J gene is TRBJ1-5, the V gene TRBV6-1; 7 bases line up with TRBD1. The germline gives CDR1 MNHNS, CDR2 SASEGT. The CDR3 is 17 amino acids. The trim removed 3 bases at V and 0 bases at J, leaving 8 bases unmatched. The CDR3 here is CASSDVQGVYSNQPQHF. The DNA for the CDR3 is TGTGCCAGCAGTGATGTTCAGGGGGTTTATAGCAATCAGCCCCAGCATTTT.

The CDR3 DNA is TGCGCCAGCAGCATGGTGGGAGGAAGAACACCCGAGCAGTTCTTC. Its translation is CASSMVGGRTPEQFF. V gene TRBV5-1 combines with J gene TRBJ2-1; a weak D match, TRBD2 (6 bases). V was cut by 4 bases and J by 10 bases, with 21 bases left in between. Looked up from germline, CDR1 is SGHRS and CDR2 is YFSETQ. The CDR3 contains 15 residues. Complete variable domain (other parts from reference TRBV5-1 and TRBJ2-1): KAGVTQTPRYLIKTRGQQVTLSCSPISGHRSVSWYQQTPGQGLQFLFEYFSETQRNKGNFPGRFSGRQFSNSRSEMNVSTLELGDSALYLCASSMVGGRTPEQFFGPGTRLTVL.

The V and J genes are TRBV6-5 and TRBJ2-2, with TRBD1 matching over 8 bases. V dropped 4 bases and J dropped 2; count of bases not matched to a gene: 6. The CDR3 runs 16 residues. Germline CDR1 MNHEY, CDR2 SVGAGI. CDR3 bases: TGTGCCAGCAGTTTCCGACAGGGGCACAACACCGGGGAGCTGTTTTTT. This codes for CASSFRQGHNTGELFF.

The CDR3 loop reads CASSQATANQPQHF. CDR3 coding DNA: TGCGCCAGCAGCCAAGCGACAGCCAATCAGCCCCAGCATTTT. The chain carries TRBV4-1 and TRBJ1-5, with D possibly being TRBD1 (5 bases). CDR1 and CDR2 from the germline V gene are MGHRA and YSYEKL. The V gene lost 1 base and the J gene lost 3 bases, with 7 bases spanning the gap. The CDR3 loop spans 14 amino acids.

The chain is built from TRBV4-1 and TRBJ2-7; possibly TRBD1 for D (6 bases). The length of the CDR3 is 16 residues. V was clipped by 0 bases and J by 4 bases, with 16 bases between them. Germline assignment: CDR1 MGHRA and CDR2 YSYEKL. Here the CDR3 reads CASSQDRSGDLYEQYF. CDR3 sequence (DNA): TGCGCCAGCAGCCAAGATAGGTCAGGGGATCTGTACGAGCAGTACTTC.

V and J are TRBV6-1 and TRBJ2-7, with D tentatively TRBD2 (5 bases). The CDR3 totals 16 residues. Germline V lookup: CDR1 MNHNS, CDR2 SASEGT. V was trimmed by 1 base and J by 4 bases, leaving 17 bases between them. The CDR3 loop reads CASSEEEAQRGYEQYF. The DNA of the CDR3 is TGTGCCAGCAGTGAAGAAGAGGCGCAACGGGGTTACGAGCAGTACTTC.

The rearrangement uses TRBV2 and TRBJ2-3; TRBD2 matches at 9 bases. Germline assignment: CDR1 SNHLY and CDR2 FYNNEI. V gave up 2 bases and J gave up 1 base; unmatched junction bases: 1. This CDR3 region has 15 residues. CDR3 sequence: CASSEQRGGTDTQYF. DNA for the CDR3: TGTGCCAGCAGTGAACAGCGGGGGGGCACAGATACGCAGTATTTT.

The chain joins TRBV6-6 to TRBJ2-2, with 10 bases that match TRBD1. Germline-derived CDR1 and CDR2 are MNHNY and SVGAGI (reference sequence). V gave up 4 bases and J gave up 6 bases; unmatched junction bases: 8. This CDR3 region has 16 residues. CDR3 sequence: CASSFPGTGAPGELFF. DNA for the CDR3: TGTGCCAGCAGTTTTCCCGGGACAGGGGCCCCCGGGGAGCTGTTTTTT.

This chain uses TRBV5-1 with TRBJ2-3; 12 nucleotides align to TRBD1. The V gene's germline CDR1 is SGHRS and CDR2 YFSETQ. V shed 6 bases, J shed 3 bases, and the junction held 8 bases outside the gene matches. There are 16 residues in the CDR3. CDR3 sequence reads: CASKPPGQGATDTQYF. CDR3 DNA sequence: TGCGCCAGCAAACCACCGGGACAGGGGGCAACAGATACGCAGTATTTT.

V usage is TRBV7-6 and J usage is TRBJ1-5; possibly TRBD1 for D (6 bases). Trimming took 4 bases from V and 3 from J, leaving 10 bases between them. The CDR3 spans 14 residues. CDR1 is SGHVS, CDR2 FNYEAQ, per germline. The CDR3 is CASSSGTYNQPQHF. The CDR3 DNA follows: TGTGCCAGCAGCTCTGGGACATACAATCAGCCCCAGCATTTT.

The chain joins TRBV5-4 to TRBJ2-6; D is unclear. The CDR3 loop spans 16 amino acids. Germline assignment: CDR1 SGHNT and CDR2 YYREEE (reference sequence). V was shortened by 4 bases and J by 3 bases, with 14 bases between the two germline ends. The DNA for the CDR3 is TGTGCCAGCAGCGCCTCAGTCCGCGGTGGGGCCAACGTCCTGACTTTC. Amino acid sequence: CASSASVRGGANVLTF.

The rearrangement uses TRBV9 and TRBJ2-3, with 11 bases lining up with TRBD2. The CDR3 totals 16 residues. V was pared by 0 bases and J by 5 bases, with 5 bases of the junction left unmatched. The germline gives CDR1 SGDLS, CDR2 YYNGEE. The CDR3 loop is CASSVDLAGGQDTQYF. CDR3 in DNA: TGTGCCAGCAGCGTAGATTTAGCGGGGGGGCAAGATACGCAGTATTTT.